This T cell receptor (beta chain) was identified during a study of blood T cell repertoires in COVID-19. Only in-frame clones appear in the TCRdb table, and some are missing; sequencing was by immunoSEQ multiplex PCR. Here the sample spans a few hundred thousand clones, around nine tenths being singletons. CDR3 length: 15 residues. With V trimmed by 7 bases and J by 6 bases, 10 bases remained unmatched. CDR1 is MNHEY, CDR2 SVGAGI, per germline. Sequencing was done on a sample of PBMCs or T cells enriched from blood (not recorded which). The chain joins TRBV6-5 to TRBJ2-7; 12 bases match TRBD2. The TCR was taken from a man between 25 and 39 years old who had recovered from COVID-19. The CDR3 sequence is CASNLLAGGSGEQYF. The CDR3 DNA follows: TGTGCCAGCAACCTACTAGCGGGGGGCTCGGGCGAGCAGTACTTC.